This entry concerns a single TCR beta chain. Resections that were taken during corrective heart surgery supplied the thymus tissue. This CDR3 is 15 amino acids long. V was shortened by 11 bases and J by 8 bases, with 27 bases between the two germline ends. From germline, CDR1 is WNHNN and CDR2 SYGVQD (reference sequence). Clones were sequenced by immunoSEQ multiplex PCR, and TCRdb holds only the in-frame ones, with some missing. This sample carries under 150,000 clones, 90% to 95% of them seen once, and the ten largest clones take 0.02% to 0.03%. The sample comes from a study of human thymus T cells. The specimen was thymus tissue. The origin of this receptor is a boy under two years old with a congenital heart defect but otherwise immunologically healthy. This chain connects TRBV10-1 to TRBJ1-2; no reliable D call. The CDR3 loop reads CARDGWPHESGGYTF. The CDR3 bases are TGCGCCCGCGATGGGTGGCCGCACGAGTCGGGCGGCTACACCTTC.